The T cell receptor (beta chain) under discussion was sequenced for a study of PD-L1 blockade in urothelial cancer. Libraries were prepared by immunoSEQ multiplex PCR; TCRdb keeps only in-frame clonotypes and omits some of them. The sample shows approximately 88,000 clones, roughly 89% of them seen only once. Noted time point: pretreatment peripheral blood. Trimming took off 9 bases at V and 0 bases at J, with 21 bases between the two ends. Germline CDR1 SNHLY, CDR2 FYNNEI. The CDR3 runs to 17 residues. The sequencing used PBMCs, collected around atezolizumab (anti-PD-L1) treatment. This sequence joins TRBV2 and TRBJ2-1; possibly TRBD2 for D (7 bases). The receptor comes from a man between 60 and 75 years old with urothelial cancer. The CDR3 nucleotides are TGTGCCAGACTTGGAGGGGGGGGCCTTAGCTCCTACAATGAGCAGTTCTTC. It encodes CARLGGGGLSSYNEQFF.